This TCR beta chain was sequenced for a study of T cells after yellow fever vaccination. This clonotype was recorded a few times. TCRdb called the 5' RACE reads again in MiXCR, with one record for every CDR3 protein. The sample lists a few hundred thousand distinct CDR3 sequences, 15% to 20% occurring once. With 7 bases removed from V and 0 bases from J, the gap between germline ends came to 14 bases. Germline V gene data show CDR1 as SQVTM and CDR2 as ANQGSEA. The CDR3 spans 14 residues. Sequencing was performed on PBMCs, taken 15 days after the yellow fever booster vaccination. The source is a man aged 25-45 years who received the YFV17D yellow fever vaccine. The chain recombines TRBV29-1 with TRBJ2-3; D unclear. CDR3 bases: TGCAGCGCCGAACCCGAAGTTAGCACAGATACGCAGTATTTT. Translating gives CSAEPEVSTDTQYF.